A single sample gave rise to the 15 T cell receptor beta chains below, sequenced in a study of blood T cell repertoires in COVID-19. The assay was immunoSEQ multiplex PCR, and TCRdb's table has in-frame clones only and misses some. The sample has 150,000 to 250,000 clones, roughly 94% seen once. The sequenced material came from peripheral blood. All receptors derive from a man aged 25-45 years with COVID-19, enrolled during active disease.

The chain joins TRBV19 to TRBJ1-6; D uncertain. The V gene's germline CDR1 is LNHDA and CDR2 SQIVND (reference sequence). V lost 2 bases to trimming and J lost 7 bases, with 6 bases between them. The CDR3 is 13 residues long. CDR3 protein: CASSITKNSPLHF. DNA of the CDR3: TGTGCCAGTAGTATAACTAAGAATTCACCCCTCCACTTT.

The chain carries TRBV9 and TRBJ2-3; weak D call: TRBD2 (6 bases). Germline CDR1 and CDR2: SGDLS and YYNGEE. Trimming cost V 4 bases and J 5 bases, with 14 bases left between them. The length of the CDR3 is 14 residues. CDR3 protein: CASSPQLEGDTQYF. The CDR3 DNA is TGTGCCAGCAGCCCTCAGCTGGAGGGAGATACGCAGTATTTT.

The chain joins TRBV6-7 to TRBJ2-7; TRBD2 matches 7 bases. TRBV6-7 counts as an open reading frame of uncertain function. This CDR3 has 17 residues. V lost 5 bases and J lost 3; bases outside the gene matches: 16. The CDR3 protein is CASSHPGGGFQRYEQYF. Here the CDR3 DNA reads TGTGCCAGCAGTCACCCCGGGGGAGGGTTCCAACGCTACGAGCAGTACTTC.

The J gene is TRBJ1-3, the V gene TRBV6-6; TRBD1 might be the D (5 bases). Looked up from germline, CDR1 is MNHNY and CDR2 is SVGAGI (reference sequence). V lost 2 bases, J lost 0 bases, and 11 bases lay in between. The length of the CDR3 is 16 residues. The CDR3 spells CASSYGDSGSGNTIYF. CDR3 in DNA: TGTGCCAGCAGTTACGGAGACAGTGGCTCTGGAAACACCATATATTTT.

The chain couples TRBV5-4 to TRBJ1-4; possibly TRBD1 for D (5 bases). Trimming stripped 7 bases from V and 6 bases from J, with 19 bases between. CDR1 and CDR2 (germline): SGHNT, YYREEE (reference sequence). The CDR3 runs 15 residues. The CDR3 is CASGSRPGRDEKLFF. In nucleotides, the CDR3 is TGTGCCAGCGGATCCCGGCCAGGGAGGGATGAAAAACTGTTTTTT.

In DNA, the CDR3 is TGTGCCTGGAGTGTACCGCGGGGGGGTTGGGTAACAGATACGCAGTATTTT. Its protein is CAWSVPRGGWVTDTQYF. The V gene is TRBV30, the J gene TRBJ2-3; 9 positions match TRBD2. The CDR3 spans 17 residues. J lost 3 bases, V lost 0 bases, and 10 bases had no gene match. From germline, CDR1 is GTSNPN and CDR2 SVGIG (reference sequence).

This chain links TRBV7-6 with TRBJ2-2; tentative D call: TRBD1 (6 bases). V lost 1 base and J lost 5, with 8 bases in between. The germline CDR1 and CDR2 sequences are SGHVS and FNYEAQ. This CDR3 region has 14 residues. The CDR3 sequence is CASSLGRGTGELFF. As DNA, the CDR3 is TGTGCCAGCAGCTTAGGAAGGGGGACCGGGGAGCTGTTTTTT.

The chain is built from TRBV5-1 and TRBJ1-1; no reliable D call. V lost 4 bases and J 0 bases, leaving 19 bases between the germline ends. This CDR3 has 17 residues. Germline values: CDR1 SGHRS, CDR2 YFSETQ. CDR3 DNA: TGCGCCAGCAGCCCCGGATTTGTGCGGCTGATGAACACTGAAGCTTTCTTT. Translation: CASSPGFVRLMNTEAFF.

The chain combines TRBV3-1 (or the pseudogene TRBV3-2) with TRBJ1-6; D is ambiguous. CDR3 length: 15 residues. Per germline, CDR1 LGHDT and CDR2 YNNKEL (reference sequence). V gave up 0 bases and J gave up 0 bases, with 3 bases separating them. Here the CDR3 DNA reads TGTGCCAGCAGCCAAGACAGCTCCTATAATTCACCCCTCCACTTT. Translation: CASSQDSSYNSPLHF.

The chain uses TRBV10-1 and TRBJ2-1; 8 bases fit TRBD1. Germline V lookup: CDR1 WNHNN, CDR2 SYGVQD (reference sequence). V dropped 2 bases and J dropped 10; count of bases not matched to a gene: 4. This CDR3 spans 13 amino acids. CDR3 coding DNA: TGCGCCAGCAGTGAGCCGGACAGGGTAGAGCAGTTCTTC. Amino acid sequence: CASSEPDRVEQFF.

The chain links TRBV6-6 to TRBJ2-7; possible D gene TRBD2, 6 bases. Germline V CDR1 and CDR2: MNHNY, SVGAGI (reference sequence). V was shortened by 6 bases and J by 0 bases, with 21 bases between the two germline ends. This CDR3 has 17 residues. In nucleotides, the CDR3 is TGTGCCAGCAGCCGATCATCGGACTACACAATCTCCTACGAGCAGTACTTC. It encodes CASSRSSDYTISYEQYF.

This sequence joins TRBV5-5 and TRBJ2-1; 10 bases agree with TRBD2. This CDR3 comprises 14 residues. V gave up 4 bases and J gave up 6 bases; unmatched junction bases: 4. CDR1 is SGHKS, CDR2 YYEKEE, per germline (reference sequence). The CDR3 loop reads CASSAGLALNEQFF. As DNA, the CDR3 is TGTGCCAGCAGCGCGGGACTAGCGCTCAATGAGCAGTTCTTC.

This clone has only one observation. The CDR3 DNA is TGTGCCAGCAGGCTGGGGGACAGTAGCCTCTATGGCTACACCTTC. This gives the protein CASRLGDSSLYGYTF. The V call is TRBV2, the J call TRBJ1-2; TRBD1 matches at 7 bases. V was clipped by 6 bases and J by 4 bases; unmatched bases: 11. This CDR3 has 15 amino acids. CDR1 and CDR2 (germline): SNHLY, FYNNEI.

The CDR3 reads CASSLAGGISYNEQFF. CDR3 DNA sequence: TGTGCCAGCAGCTTAGCGGGGGGGATCTCCTACAATGAGCAGTTCTTC. The genes are TRBV7-9 and TRBJ2-1; 7 nucleotides line up with TRBD2. Germline V gene lookup returns CDR1 SEHNR and CDR2 FQNEAQ (reference sequence). The CDR3 is 16 residues long. The V gene end was trimmed by 0 bases and the J gene end by 0 bases; junction bases not matched to a gene: 2.

This chain connects TRBV6-5 to TRBJ1-2, with a tentative D call TRBD1 (5 bases). CDR1 is MNHEY and CDR2 is SVGAGI in the germline V gene. This CDR3 spans 14 amino acids. V lost 4 bases and J 7 bases, leaving 16 bases between the germline ends. As DNA, the CDR3 is TGTGCCAGCAGTTGGGACTCTCAAACCGGTGGCTACACCTTC. Amino acids: CASSWDSQTGGYTF.